These 26 T cell receptor beta chains came from one sample sequenced in a study of glioma-infiltrating T cells. Amplification of TCR alpha and beta CDR3 regions from RNA used iRepertoire nested multiplex PCR. Each CDR3 protein is one row after TCRdb ran MiXCR on the multiplex PCR reads. Seen here are about 140,000 distinct CDR3 sequences, about two fifths observed once, and the top ten hold about a fifth. Sequenced input: glioma tissue, nonneoplastic brain tissue, or PBMCs (not recorded which). Receptors originate from a human donor with low-grade glioma or glioblastoma, undergoing nonglioma brain surgery, or in good health (not recorded which).

V is TRBV2 and J is TRBJ1-1; D is uncertain. Trimming took 2 bases from V and 1 from J, leaving 11 bases between them. CDR3 size: 15 residues. CDR1 is SNHLY, CDR2 FYNNEI, per germline. CDR3 in amino acids: CASSERVHTNTEAFF. CDR3 DNA: TGTGCCAGCAGTGAACGGGTCCATACGAACACTGAAGCTTTCTTT. Full variable domain (outside the CDR3, taken from reference TRBV2 and TRBJ1-1): EPEVTQTPSHQVTQMGQEVILRCVPISNHLYFYWYRQILGQKVEFLVSFYNNEISEKSEIFDDQFSVERPDGSNFTLKIRSTKLEDSAMYFCASSERVHTNTEAFFGQGTRLTVV.

The rearrangement uses TRBV7-9 and TRBJ1-1; D is uncertain. Germline V gives CDR1 SEHNR, CDR2 FQNEAQ (reference sequence). Trimming took 2 bases from V and 0 from J, leaving 4 bases between them. The CDR3 has 13 amino acids. The CDR3 DNA sequence: TGTGCCAGCAGCTTATTCATGAACACTGAAGCTTTCTTT. Amino acids: CASSLFMNTEAFF.

On this clonotype: The junction does not match germline at one end; this may be a read error. The chain has TRBV6-2 or TRBV6-3 and TRBJ2-1; TRBD2 is a possible D gene (5 bases). Per the germline V gene, CDR1 is MNHEY and CDR2 is SVGEGT. The CDR3 is made up of 18 amino acids. The CDR3 coding sequence is TGTGCCAGCAGTTACTCAGTTCGGGCGGGCCTGTCCTACGATGAGCAGTTCTTC. Translation: CASSYSVRAGLSYDEQFF.

There are many counts of this clonotype. The chain carries TRBV27 and TRBJ1-5, with no clear D. This CDR3 spans 14 amino acids. Germline V lookup: CDR1 MNHEY, CDR2 SMNVEV (reference sequence). Trimming left V 5 bases short and J 3 bases short, with 11 bases between. The CDR3 DNA sequence: TGTGCCAGCAGTAATAGGGCGTCCAATCAGCCCCAGCATTTT. This codes for CASSNRASNQPQHF.

In this sample, this clonotype turned up a few times. CDR3 bases: TGTGCCAGCAGCCAAGACGGAGGGAACTATGGCTACACCTTC. Translating gives CASSQDGGNYGYTF. The rearrangement joins TRBV4-2 to TRBJ1-2; D gene ambiguous. Trimming cost V 0 bases and J 2 bases, with 7 bases left between them. CDR3 length: 14 amino acids. CDR1 is LGHNA and CDR2 is YNFKEQ in the germline V gene.

The table lists this clonotype with a few counts. V is TRBV6-1 and J is TRBJ2-6, with TRBD1 matching 8 bases. The CDR3 is made up of 13 amino acids. Germline V gene data show CDR1 as MNHNS and CDR2 as SASEGT. The V and J ends lost 5 bases and 10 bases, in that order; junction bases with no gene match: 4. The chain's CDR3 is CASSWDRLNVLTF. CDR3 bases: TGTGCCAGCAGTTGGGACAGGCTGAACGTCCTGACTTTC.

The chain employs TRBV2 and TRBJ2-6; TRBD1 aligns across 10 bases. Germline values: CDR1 SNHLY, CDR2 FYNNEI. The CDR3 has 19 amino acids. The ends lost 6 bases at V and 0 bases at J; junction bases unmatched: 11. CDR3: CASSQRVGQGYSGANVLTF. CDR3 sequence (DNA): TGTGCCAGCAGCCAAAGGGTGGGACAGGGGTACTCTGGGGCCAACGTCCTGACTTTC.

This chain links TRBV12-3 or TRBV12-4 with TRBJ2-3; 8 bases agree with TRBD2. The CDR3 has 15 amino acids. V trimming: 5 bases; J trimming: 4 bases; junction bases outside the gene matches: 8. The CDR3 DNA is TGTGCCAGCAGTCCTGGACTAGCTCGCGCAGATACGCAGTATTTT. Amino acids: CASSPGLARADTQYF.

The CDR3 reads CSARGQLNEQYF. The CDR3 bases are TGCAGTGCTAGGGGACAGCTAAACGAGCAGTACTTC. This chain uses TRBV20-1 with TRBJ2-7; 7 bases are shared with TRBD1. V was clipped by 3 bases and J by 5 bases; unmatched bases: 4. CDR1 is DFQATT, CDR2 SNEGSKA, per germline (reference sequence). The CDR3 is made up of 12 amino acids.

V is TRBV4-3 and J is TRBJ1-1; D is uncertain. In germline, CDR1 is LGHNA, CDR2 YSLEER. The CDR3 contains 14 residues. V shed 0 bases and J shed 4 bases, with 9 bases lying between them. CDR3 amino acids: CASSQDRGFTEAFF. The DNA for the CDR3 is TGCGCCAGCAGCCAAGATCGGGGTTTCACTGAAGCTTTCTTT.

This clonotype was found a few times. The chain is built from TRBV15 and TRBJ2-7, with D possibly matching TRBD2 (6 bases). The CDR3 has 14 residues. V was pared by 2 bases and J by 5 bases, with 13 bases between. Germline assignment: CDR1 LNHNV and CDR2 YYDKDF (reference sequence). The chain's CDR3 is CATSRLALEDEQYF. CDR3 coding DNA: TGTGCCACCAGCAGACTAGCGCTTGAGGACGAGCAGTACTTC.

Note on this clonotype: The junction and the germline gene differ at one end; a read error may be behind it. This sequence joins TRBV10-2 and TRBJ1-1, with TRBD1 matching 8 bases. The CDR3 spans 14 residues. Germline-derived CDR1 and CDR2 are WSHSY and SAAADI. The chain's CDR3 is CASSFQGAGTEAFF. In DNA, the CDR3 is TGTGCCAGCAGTTTCCAGGGGGCGGGCACTGAAGCTTTCTTT.

The rearrangement uses TRBV12-3 or TRBV12-4 and TRBJ1-1, with D perhaps TRBD1 (5 bases). The CDR3 extends over 14 amino acids. V dropped 2 bases and J dropped 5 bases, with 12 bases sitting between them. The CDR3 coding sequence is TGTGCCAGCAGTTTATGGGGAAAGGGGACTGAAGCTTTCTTT. Residues: CASSLWGKGTEAFF.

This clonotype appeared a few times. V usage is TRBV20-1 and J usage is TRBJ1-1; no firm D call. In germline, CDR1 is DFQATT, CDR2 SNEGSKA (reference sequence). With 5 bases removed from V and 1 base from J, the gap between germline ends came to 14 bases. This CDR3 spans 14 amino acids. The CDR3 DNA follows: TGCAGTGCTCCCCCGGTGGGATCGAACACTGAAGCTTTCTTT. Translating gives CSAPPVGSNTEAFF.

The CDR3 protein is CSARKTGGRYEQYF. The CDR3 coding sequence is TGCAGTGCTAGAAAGACAGGGGGTAGATACGAGCAGTACTTC. This chain links TRBV20-1 with TRBJ2-7; 9 bases match TRBD1. The CDR3 extends over 14 amino acids. The ends lost 2 bases at V and 4 bases at J; junction bases unmatched: 6. CDR1 and CDR2 (germline): DFQATT, SNEGSKA (reference sequence).

A word on this clonotype: This may stem from a read error, because a much larger clone lies one nucleotide away. This chain links TRBV12-3 or TRBV12-4 with TRBJ2-3; D gene uncertain. The CDR3 is made up of 11 amino acids. The CDR3 protein is CASSLADKQYF. Written as DNA, the CDR3 is TGTGCCAGCAGTTTAGCAGATAAGCAGTATTTT.

A few counts support this clonotype. The chain joins TRBV5-4 to TRBJ1-4; D is unresolved. This CDR3 spans 12 amino acids. Trimming stripped 0 bases from V and 11 bases from J, with 8 bases between. Germline V gene lookup returns CDR1 SGHNT and CDR2 YYREEE (reference sequence). The CDR3 spells CASSLDDGKLFF. CDR3 coding DNA: TGTGCCAGCAGCTTGGATGATGGGAAACTGTTTTTT.

This clonotype was detected only once. V gene TRBV19 combines with J gene TRBJ2-5; D gene unclear. CDR1 is LNHDA and CDR2 is SQIVND in the germline V gene (reference sequence). The CDR3 length is 14 residues. Trimming left V 5 bases short and J 2 bases short, with 12 bases between. This chain's CDR3 is CASSQYGIQETQYF. The CDR3 nucleotides are TGTGCCAGTAGTCAGTACGGAATACAAGAGACCCAGTACTTC.

In this sample, this clonotype turned up a few times. The chain has TRBV6-2 or TRBV6-3 and TRBJ1-5; D gene uncertain. The CDR3 runs to 16 residues. Looked up from germline, CDR1 is MNHEY and CDR2 is SVGEGT. V was cut by 2 bases and J by 0 bases, with 11 bases left in between. The CDR3 DNA sequence: TGTGCCAGCAGTTACGTCGGTGATTATAGCAATCAGCCCCAGCATTTT. This gives the protein CASSYVGDYSNQPQHF.

The V call is TRBV4-2, the J call TRBJ2-3; 16 bases line up with TRBD2. The CDR3 length is 17 residues. Trimming cost V 5 bases and J 4 bases; bases outside gene matches: 6. Per germline, CDR1 LGHNA and CDR2 YNFKEQ. The CDR3 DNA sequence: TGTGCCAGCAGCTTCGGGACTAGCGGGGGGGTCTCAGATACGCAGTATTTT. Translated, it gives CASSFGTSGGVSDTQYF.

J is TRBJ2-3 and V is TRBV7-9; maybe TRBD2 (6 bases). Germline CDR1 and CDR2: SEHNR and FQNEAQ (reference sequence). Trimming removed 2 bases at V and 6 bases at J, with 15 bases between. This CDR3 is 15 amino acids long. The CDR3 sequence: CASSLSAGTLDTQYF. In nucleotides, the CDR3 is TGTGCCAGCAGCTTAAGCGCGGGGACGCTCGATACGCAGTATTTT.

This clonotype has only a few counts. This chain uses TRBV12-3 or TRBV12-4 with TRBJ2-3; 8 bases fit TRBD2. V lost 5 bases and J lost 1; bases outside the gene matches: 8. CDR3 length: 16 residues. The chain's CDR3 is CASSLGLAGRTDTQYF. CDR3 sequence (DNA): TGTGCCAGCAGTCTAGGACTAGCCGGCCGCACAGATACGCAGTATTTT.

The chain recombines TRBV7-9 with TRBJ2-5, with D maybe TRBD2 (7 bases). CDR1 is SEHNR, CDR2 FQNEAQ, per germline (reference sequence). The CDR3 has 16 amino acids. V lost 2 bases and J lost 3, with 16 bases in between. CDR3 amino acids: CASSLPLGGGEETQYF. The DNA of the CDR3 is TGTGCCAGCAGCTTACCCCTGGGAGGGGGGGAAGAGACCCAGTACTTC.

Points on this clonotype: The final CDR3 position lacks the conserved phenylalanine or tryptophan, pointing to a likely read error. This rearrangement joins TRBV20-1 to TRBJ2-7, with D tentatively TRBD2 (5 bases). Germline-derived CDR1 and CDR2 are DFQATT and SNEGSKA (reference sequence). The CDR3 has 13 amino acids. V dropped 4 bases and J dropped 0 bases, with 10 bases sitting between them. The CDR3 region has the DNA TGCAGTGCTAACCAGCGGAGCTCCTACGAGCAGTACTAC. It is translated as CSANQRSSYEQYY.

The chain employs TRBV4-1 and TRBJ2-5; D unresolved. The CDR3 is 14 residues long. Trimming pared 2 bases from V and 3 bases from J, leaving 10 bases between. The V gene's germline CDR1 is MGHRA and CDR2 YSYEKL. The CDR3 nucleotides are TGCGCCAGCAGCCAAAAAATAACCGAAGAGACCCAGTACTTC. It translates to CASSQKITEETQYF.

The chain combines TRBV2 with TRBJ1-1; D may be TRBD1 (6 bases). V lost 10 bases to trimming and J lost 3 bases, with 18 bases between them. CDR1 SNHLY and CDR2 FYNNEI come from the germline V gene. There are 14 residues in the CDR3. The CDR3 loop is CANRRIQGYTEAFF. CDR3 DNA: TGTGCCAACAGACGGATACAGGGTTACACTGAAGCTTTCTTT. The entire variable domain, with the rest obtained from reference TRBV2 and TRBJ1-1, is as follows: EPEVTQTPSHQVTQMGQEVILRCVPISNHLYFYWYRQILGQKVEFLVSFYNNEISEKSEIFDDQFSVERPDGSNFTLKIRSTKLEDSAMYFCANRRIQGYTEAFFGQGTRLTVV.